This TCR beta chain comes out of a study of regulatory T cells in long-lasting Graves disease. Across the study: Antithyroid drugs had been taken by newly diagnosed Graves' patients for under 3 months.

Time point in this sample: newly diagnosed GD, antithyroid drugs for less than 3 months. Preparation of the TCR library used RNA extracted from PBMCs. The study's findings and limits: Favored gene segments in persistent disease were TRBV28, TRBJ1-2 and TRBJ2-5.

This clonotype was seen repeatedly, ten times or more. What it binds is not known. This CDR3 has 17 amino acids. The trim removed 4 bases at V and 4 bases at J, leaving 13 bases unmatched. In germline, CDR1 is SNHLY, CDR2 FYNNEI. With iRepertoire HTBI primers and Arm-PCR of CDR3 regions, TCR beta libraries were built. TCRdb re-called the multiplex PCR reads with MiXCR, one entry per CDR3 protein. Among about 320,000 distinct CDR3 sequences listed, 15% to 20% were seen once. The chain recombines TRBV2 with TRBJ2-1; 7 bases are a match to TRBD2. This clonotype was sampled from a female donor with Graves disease. The sample was peripheral blood mononuclear cells (PBMCs), taken at new diagnosis, from a patient treated with antithyroid drugs. CDR3 sequence: CASSGIERERGYNEQFF. The CDR3 coding sequence is TGTGCCAGCAGTGGTATCGAGCGTGAGCGGGGATACAATGAGCAGTTCTTC.